This T cell receptor beta chain was sequenced in a study of shared clonotypes between healthy human individuals (dated by TCRdb to 2018 to 2021). Looking at the study overall: The cohort comprised a couple of women and a few men aged 18 to 49 years. The study deeply sequenced blood TCR repertoires of about five healthy adults to estimate repertoire size and the extent of clonotype sharing between individuals. Between about 0.8 and 9.5 billion PBMCs per donor were obtained by leukapheresis. To increase sequencing depth and limit assay-specific biases, TCR repertoire library preparation and sequencing were carried out by different laboratories using diverse techniques. For each donor, CD4 naive and CD4 memory were each run on three plates, CD8 naive on two plates, and CD8 memory on one plate.

The junction carries 15 bases between V and J, which are trimmed by 4 bases and 6 bases respectively. In the germline V gene (reference sequence), CDR1 corresponds to GTSNPN and CDR2 to SVGIG. The CDR3 goes from the cysteine to the phenylalanine over 14 residues. Only the CDR3 portion is preserved as DNA: 42 bases, with reading frame beginning at the first base. The donors were healthy, HIV-negative adults with no recently reported acute infections or vaccinations. Every donor was a Caucasian adult living in Nashville, Tennessee, USA. Magnetic negative selection was used to enrich CD4+ T cells, after which naive cells were positively selected on CD45RA and the negative fraction became the memory subset. After blood collection by leukapheresis, PBMCs were isolated using Ficoll-Histopaque density gradient centrifugation and then cryopreserved in the vapor phase of liquid nitrogen. Purity and quantity of every magnetically sorted T cell population were checked by analytical flow cytometry. Genomic DNA was isolated from every sorted fraction and measured by UV absorbance on a Nanodrop 2000c.

Using the deep immunoSEQ assay, multiplex PCR amplified TCR CDR3 regions from genomic DNA. Genomic DNA extracted from each cell subset was distributed evenly over all wells of several immunoSEQ 96-well plates, and each plate served as one replicate. For sorted subsets, 200 ng of genomic DNA, equivalent to some 33,000 T cell genomes, went into each replicate PCR. Purified libraries were measured with a Qubit 3.0 fluorometer, size-checked on a Bioanalyzer 2100, and measured again with the KAPA Library Quantification kit. A separate single-read 150-cycle Illumina NextSeq 550 flow cell was used to sequence each immunoSEQ 96-well plate. Under the source paper's analysis protocol: The immunoSEQ output contained only junctional sequences without quality scores, so filtering could not match that applied to full-length reads. Sequences were annotated with PyIR, a Python wrapper for IgBLAST v1.9, and V/J genes and CDR3 were assigned using IMGT germline references. Reads were removed for weak V/J assignments (E-value above 1e-6), missing CDR3, stop codons, out-of-frame junctions, or ambiguous translated residues. A V3J clonotype was defined by an identical inferred V gene, J gene, and CDR3 amino acid sequence. To compute the percentage overlap between repertoires, the number of shared unique clonotypes was divided by the size of the smaller repertoire. Three approaches were used to assess repertoire richness: RTK rarefaction, the Chao1 estimator, and Recon v2.1 estimates of unobserved clonotypes. For all TCRbeta clonotypes obtained by the gDNA method from a handful of donors, generation probabilities were computed with OLGA. The source is immuneACCESS, and TCRdb retained only in-frame sequences with V and J called. Part of the clones is not carried over; for the studies checked, unresolved V genes explain less than half of this, and the remainder is unexplained. V, J and clone size derive from that table, while D and trimming were established from the DNA sequence. For this sample the table gives a few million clones, of which roughly 93% were detected only once. About 0.39% of the sample rests with the top ten.

For this clone: Its antigen is not yet known. No quality values exist for individual bases; no much larger clone is one base distant.

General study outcomes and caveats: Across a handful of donors, about 4.5% of naive CD4, roughly 3.4% of naive CD8, about 2.3% of memory CD4, and 0.4% to 0.45% of memory CD8 clonotypes were shared. Clonotypes shared by all four sorted-subset donors showed higher generation probabilities than non-shared clonotypes. Even with the large sequencing depth, rarefaction of the sorted-subset datasets indicated that sequencing was incomplete. Sampling was restricted to blood, and TCR repertoires in tissue are likely to differ from TCR repertoires in blood. Pairwise subsampling led to the expectation that sequencing depth would affect the degree of clonotype sharing among donors. Estimated clonotype richness was generally larger for naive than for memory subsets. The genetic and exposure-history diversity represented was limited by the small number of donors.

The TCR sequence derives from a man aged 18-30 years in good health. Some clones in this sample may be carry-over from other donors' samples. The V and J genes are TRBV30 and TRBJ2-2; no D gene call is confident. Sequenced: naive CD4+ T cells from PBMCs. The sample's cell subset or site, from its label and the paper: CD45RA+ positively selected. At the DNA level, the sequence is TGTGCCTGGACCCTTATGGGTCACGCCGGGGAGCTGTTTTTT. Its translation reads: CAWTLMGHAGELFF.